A single sample gave rise to the 14 T cell receptor beta chains below, sequenced in a study of T-cell memory formation after mild COVID-19. A single record per CDR3 protein comes from TCRdb applying MiXCR to the 5' RACE reads. Among under 250,000 distinct CDR3 sequences listed, approximately 15% were seen once. Sequenced material: PBMCs or a T cell subset sorted from them (not recorded which). Source of these receptors: an adult woman who had mild COVID-19 (a few samples of this study predate the infection). Cell type and time point are not known.

This clonotype was counted between two and nine times. The rearrangement links TRBV9 to TRBJ2-2, with 8 bases fitting TRBD2. V shed 3 bases and J 6 bases; nucleotides not matched to a gene: 7. This CDR3 is 15 amino acids long. Germline CDR1 SGDLS, CDR2 YYNGEE. In DNA form, the CDR3 reads TGTGCCAGCAGCGCCGGGGGGGATTTCTCCGGGGAGCTGTTTTTT. Its translation: CASSAGGDFSGELFF.

The chain has TRBV6-1 and TRBJ1-1; the match to TRBD1 covers 8 bases. CDR1 is MNHNS, CDR2 SASEGT, per germline. Losses at the gene ends were 7 bases for V and 0 bases for J; bases not matched to a gene: 1. The CDR3 has 13 residues. The CDR3 spells CASTDRVNTEAFF. The CDR3 region has the DNA TGTGCCAGCACGGACAGGGTGAACACTGAAGCTTTCTTT.

The genes are TRBV12-3 or TRBV12-4 and TRBJ1-1; weak D call: TRBD1 (6 bases). The V end was cut by 5 bases, the J end by 4 bases, with 11 bases between. The CDR3 runs to 13 residues. The CDR3 spells CASSPDRITEAFF. CDR3 coding DNA: TGTGCCAGCAGTCCTGACAGGATCACTGAAGCTTTCTTT.

The chain carries TRBV5-1 and TRBJ2-5; unclear D gene. This CDR3 is 14 amino acids long. The ends were cut back, 5 bases at V and 3 bases at J, with 14 bases in the middle. Germline V CDR1 and CDR2: SGHRS, YFSETQ. This chain's CDR3 is CASRLAPKEETQYF. CDR3 bases: TGCGCCAGCAGGCTGGCCCCAAAGGAAGAGACCCAGTACTTC.

This clonotype was observed a few times. This chain connects TRBV25-1 to TRBJ1-1; TRBD1 matches at 10 bases. The V and J ends lost 5 bases and 11 bases, in that order; junction bases with no gene match: 11. CDR3 size: 14 residues. Germline V gene lookup returns CDR1 MGHDK and CDR2 SYGVNS. The CDR3, as DNA: TGTGCCAGCAGTTTCTCCGGGACAGGGGTTCGGGCTTTCTTT. Translation: CASSFSGTGVRAFF.

This clonotype has only a few counts. This chain uses TRBV25-1 with TRBJ1-2; a weak D match, TRBD1 (6 bases). V was cut by 3 bases and J by 7 bases, with 24 bases left in between. The CDR3 has 17 residues. The germline gives CDR1 MGHDK, CDR2 SYGVNS. The DNA of the CDR3 is TGTGCCAGCAGTGATTGGAGAAGGGAAGGGGGAAAGGGTGGCTACACCTTC. Encoded protein: CASSDWRREGGKGGYTF.

This clonotype was counted ten times or more. For the CDR3, the DNA is TGTGCCAGCAGCTATAGCGGGAGGGCCTTTAATGAGCAGTTCTTC. It yields the protein CASSYSGRAFNEQFF. This rearrangement joins TRBV11-2 to TRBJ2-1, with 11 bases aligning to TRBD2. The CDR3 is made up of 15 amino acids. J was trimmed by 7 bases and V by 4 bases; bases with no gene match: 6. Germline-derived CDR1 and CDR2 are SGHAT and FQNNGV.

This sequence joins TRBV12-3 or TRBV12-4 and TRBJ2-6, with a tentative D call TRBD1 (6 bases). The CDR3 sequence is 16 residues long. V lost 0 bases and J 4 bases, leaving 10 bases between the germline ends. The CDR3 DNA sequence: TGTGCCAGCAGTTTAGCTGGGACAACCGGGGCCAACGTCCTGACTTTC. Its translation: CASSLAGTTGANVLTF.

The V gene is TRBV30, the J gene TRBJ2-7; 7 nucleotides match TRBD2. The CDR3 runs 15 residues. Unmatched junction bases numbered 7, after V lost 0 bases and J lost 2 bases. Germline V lookup: CDR1 GTSNPN, CDR2 SVGIG (reference sequence). In nucleotides, the CDR3 is TGTGCCTGGAGTGTACGAGCGGGACTTACCTACGAGCAGTACTTC. Protein: CAWSVRAGLTYEQYF.

This clonotype was recorded a few times. This chain uses TRBV5-4 with TRBJ1-2; D is possibly TRBD1 (6 bases). The germline CDR1 and CDR2 sequences are SGHNT and YYREEE (reference sequence). The CDR3 loop spans 15 amino acids. Trimming took 0 bases from V and 5 from J, leaving 14 bases between them. The CDR3 loop reads CASSLVRQAAYGYTF. The DNA of the CDR3 is TGTGCCAGCAGCTTGGTGCGACAGGCCGCGTATGGCTACACCTTC.

The chain links TRBV11-3 to TRBJ2-1; D is unclear. V lost 1 base and J 5 bases, leaving 6 bases between the germline ends. Germline CDR1 SGHNT, CDR2 YENEEA. The CDR3 contains 13 residues. The CDR3 here is CASSLGTHNEQFF. DNA for the CDR3: TGTGCCAGCAGCTTAGGTACTCACAATGAGCAGTTCTTC.

The rearrangement links TRBV7-2 to TRBJ1-2; TRBD1 matches 7 bases. The germline V gene encodes CDR1 SGHTA and CDR2 FQGNSA. The CDR3 consists of 14 residues. The ends lost 3 bases at V and 4 bases at J; junction bases unmatched: 5. This chain's CDR3 is CASSLKTGPYGYTF. In DNA form, the CDR3 reads TGTGCCAGCAGCTTGAAGACAGGGCCCTATGGCTACACCTTC. The entire variable domain, with the rest obtained from reference TRBV7-2 and TRBJ1-2, is as follows: GAGVSQSPSNKVTEKGKDVELRCDPISGHTALYWYRQSLGQGLEFLIYFQGNSAPDKSGLPSDRFSAERTGGSVSTLTIQRTQQEDSAVYLCASSLKTGPYGYTFGSGTRLTVV.

This clonotype was detected a few times. The chain couples TRBV12-2 to TRBJ2-2; the table's D call TRBD1 went unverified against the DNA. TRBV12-2 constitutes a pseudogene. This CDR3 has 17 amino acids. The CDR3 nucleotides are TGTGCAAGTCGCTTTGGGGGACGACCTAAAAACACCGGGGAGCTGTTTTTT. Encoded protein: CASRFGGRPKNTGELFF.

There are a few counts of this clonotype. This sequence joins TRBV2 and TRBJ2-7; TRBD2 might be the D (6 bases). Germline CDR1 reads SNHLY; CDR2 reads FYNNEI. With 2 bases removed from V and 9 bases from J, the gap between germline ends came to 11 bases. This CDR3 has 12 amino acids. CDR3 sequence: CASSESGAGQYF. As DNA, the CDR3 is TGTGCCAGCAGTGAAAGCGGAGCGGGGCAGTACTTC. Supplemented by reference TRBV2 and TRBJ2-7, the full variable domain reads EPEVTQTPSHQVTQMGQEVILRCVPISNHLYFYWYRQILGQKVEFLVSFYNNEISEKSEIFDDQFSVERPDGSNFTLKIRSTKLEDSAMYFCASSESGAGQYFGPGTRLTVT.